The 23 T cell receptor beta chains given below trace back to one sample, sequenced in a study of blood T cell repertoires in COVID-19. TCRdb's copy holds only in-frame clones and misses some; the assay was immunoSEQ multiplex PCR. The sample has about 220,000 clones, roughly 82% seen once. Material: peripheral blood. All receptors come from a man aged 35-49 years who had recovered from COVID-19.

The chain links TRBV9 to TRBJ2-1; 7 bases agree with TRBD2. There are 15 residues in the CDR3. J was trimmed by 7 bases and V by 1 base; bases with no gene match: 8. CDR1 SGDLS and CDR2 YYNGEE come from the germline V gene. The CDR3 bases are TGTGCCAGCAGCGTATTCGCGGGAGCGGGTAATGAGCAGTTCTTC. Its translation is CASSVFAGAGNEQFF.

The CDR3 sequence: CASSESTSGDTQYF. The CDR3, as DNA: TGCGCCAGCAGTGAGTCTACTAGCGGAGATACGCAGTATTTT. This sequence joins TRBV10-1 and TRBJ2-3, with 8 bases that match TRBD2. The CDR3 loop spans 14 amino acids. Trimming removed 0 bases from V and 5 bases from J; junction bases left unmatched: 1. Germline CDR1 is WNHNN and CDR2 is SYGVQD (reference sequence).

This rearrangement joins TRBV18 to TRBJ1-4, with TRBD1 identical over 8 bases. The CDR3 has 13 amino acids. V gave up 3 bases and J gave up 12 bases; unmatched junction bases: 6. Germline V CDR1 and CDR2: KGHSH, LQKENI. In DNA form, the CDR3 reads TGTGCCAGCTCACCCGGACAGGGTTTGGAACTGTTTTTT. Encoded protein: CASSPGQGLELFF.

This chain joins TRBV12-5 and TRBJ2-5, with a weak D call TRBD2 (5 bases). This CDR3 spans 13 amino acids. Germline-derived CDR1 and CDR2 are LGHNT and FRNRAP. V gave up 5 bases and J gave up 1 base, with 8 bases separating them. The CDR3 nucleotides read TGTGCTAGTGGTACTAGTGGCCAAGAGACCCAGTACTTC. Amino acids: CASGTSGQETQYF.

The gene calls are TRBV10-1 and TRBJ2-5; possibly TRBD1 for D (5 bases). V was pared by 3 bases and J by 3 bases, with 8 bases between. The CDR3 runs to 13 residues. Germline CDR1 and CDR2: WNHNN and SYGVQD (reference sequence). The CDR3 reads CASSESGKETQYF. As DNA, the CDR3 is TGCGCCAGCAGTGAATCAGGGAAAGAGACCCAGTACTTC.

The chain uses TRBV7-2 and TRBJ1-2; no firm D call. V lost 5 bases to trimming and J lost 5 bases, with 15 bases between them. The length of the CDR3 is 14 residues. The germline V gene encodes CDR1 SGHTA and CDR2 FQGNSA. The CDR3 loop reads CASSTLTAGYGYTF. CDR3 sequence (DNA): TGTGCCAGCAGCACCTTGACGGCGGGGTATGGCTACACCTTC.

The chain employs TRBV30 and TRBJ1-2, with a weak D call TRBD1 (6 bases). The V end was cut by 2 bases, the J end by 4 bases, with 8 bases between. The CDR3 totals 12 residues. The germline gives CDR1 GTSNPN, CDR2 SVGIG (reference sequence). CDR3 residues: CAWSQTGYGYTF. Here the CDR3 DNA reads TGTGCCTGGAGTCAGACAGGCTATGGCTACACCTTC.

The chain employs TRBV11-2 and TRBJ1-1, with D possibly TRBD1 on 5 matching bases. Trimming pared 4 bases from V and 4 bases from J, leaving 10 bases between. Germline V gene data show CDR1 as SGHAT and CDR2 as FQNNGV. This CDR3 has 13 amino acids. The CDR3 sequence: CASSSDSFTEAFF. CDR3 in DNA: TGTGCCAGCAGCTCCGACAGCTTCACTGAAGCTTTCTTT.

This chain joins TRBV5-4 and TRBJ1-3; maybe TRBD1 (5 bases). V lost 4 bases, J lost 7 bases, and 12 bases lay in between. Germline-derived CDR1 and CDR2 are SGHNT and YYREEE (reference sequence). The CDR3 totals 13 residues. The CDR3 loop is CASSPDSLNTIYF. CDR3 sequence (DNA): TGTGCCAGCAGCCCAGACAGTCTGAACACCATATATTTT.

The chain is built from TRBV29-1 and TRBJ2-6; a possible D gene is TRBD1 (5 bases). The CDR3 has 15 amino acids. In germline, CDR1 is SQVTM, CDR2 ANQGSEA. The V end was cut by 7 bases, the J end by 0 bases, with 13 bases between. The CDR3 loop reads CSAEAGLSGANVLTF. In DNA, the CDR3 is TGCAGCGCAGAAGCAGGGCTCTCTGGGGCCAACGTCCTGACTTTC.

The chain employs TRBV6-2 or TRBV6-3 and TRBJ2-7; D not certain. Looked up from germline, CDR1 is MNHEY and CDR2 is SVGEGT. The length of the CDR3 is 13 residues. Deletions cut 4 bases from V and 3 bases from J, with 10 bases between. CDR3 coding DNA: TGTGCCAGCAGTTCTCACAGAAGCTACGAGCAGTACTTC. It specifies CASSSHRSYEQYF.

The chain employs TRBV2 and TRBJ2-1; 14 positions match TRBD2. In germline, CDR1 is SNHLY, CDR2 FYNNEI. This CDR3 is built from 15 residues. V shed 6 bases, J shed 8 bases, and the junction held 6 bases outside the gene matches. CDR3 bases: TGTGCCAGCAGCCCGACTAGCGGGGGGGCCGATGAGCAGTTCTTC. It is translated as CASSPTSGGADEQFF.

V usage is TRBV5-6 and J usage is TRBJ1-1, with unresolved D. V was trimmed by 2 bases and J by 1 base, leaving 9 bases between them. This CDR3 is 14 amino acids long. The germline gives CDR1 SGHDT, CDR2 YYEEEE. CDR3 loop: CASSFLSRNTEAFF. The CDR3 DNA follows: TGTGCCAGCAGCTTCCTGAGTAGGAACACTGAAGCTTTCTTT.

The chain combines TRBV5-6 with TRBJ1-4, with 7 bases fitting TRBD1. V was clipped by 1 base and J by 5 bases; unmatched bases: 2. Germline CDR1 and CDR2: SGHDT and YYEEEE. The CDR3 contains 14 residues. This CDR3 reads CASSLLQGNEKLFF. The CDR3 nucleotides read TGTGCCAGCAGCTTGTTACAGGGGAATGAAAAACTGTTTTTT. Variable domain in full (rest from reference TRBV5-6 and TRBJ1-4): DAGVTQSPTHLIKTRGQQVTLRCSPKSGHDTVSWYQQALGQGPQFIFQYYEEEERQRGNFPDRFSGHQFPNYSSELNVNALLLGDSALYLCASSLLQGNEKLFFGSGTQLSVL.

The chain recombines TRBV2 with TRBJ1-5, with D unresolved. The V gene lost 1 base and the J gene lost 3 bases, with 10 bases spanning the gap. Germline values: CDR1 SNHLY, CDR2 FYNNEI. The CDR3 has 15 amino acids. CDR3 protein: CASSEESGLNQPQHF. For the CDR3, the DNA is TGTGCCAGCAGTGAAGAGTCAGGCCTCAATCAGCCCCAGCATTTT.

The chain links TRBV5-1 to TRBJ2-7; 8 bases match TRBD1. This CDR3 region has 16 residues. The germline gives CDR1 SGHRS, CDR2 YFSETQ. J lost 4 bases, V lost 5 bases, and 14 bases had no gene match. For the CDR3, the DNA is TGCGCCAGCAGTTGGGGCCCAGGACAGGGCTTATACGAGCAGTACTTC. It specifies CASSWGPGQGLYEQYF.

Only one count was recorded for this clone. V gene TRBV7-9 combines with J gene TRBJ1-4; D not resolved. CDR1 is SEHNR and CDR2 is FQNEAQ in the germline V gene (reference sequence). V was pared by 2 bases and J by 2 bases, with 12 bases between. The CDR3 covers 16 residues. The CDR3 spells CASSLSAGSTNEKLFF. The CDR3 DNA reads as TGTGCCAGCAGCTTAAGTGCAGGAAGTACTAATGAAAAACTGTTTTTT.

The chain carries TRBV9 and TRBJ2-3; TRBD2 matches 9 bases. Germline CDR1 reads SGDLS; CDR2 reads YYNGEE. The CDR3 runs to 16 residues. After removal of 6 bases from V and 4 bases from J, the junction contained 12 bases not matched to a gene. DNA of the CDR3: TGTGCCAGCATGAGGGGAGCGGGGGGCCGCCCAGATACGCAGTATTTT. It translates to CASMRGAGGRPDTQYF.

V is TRBV11-2 and J is TRBJ2-1; 12 nucleotides align to TRBD2. Germline V lookup: CDR1 SGHAT, CDR2 FQNNGV. With V trimmed by 5 bases and J by 9 bases, 14 bases remained unmatched. The CDR3 length is 17 residues. The CDR3 DNA reads TGTGCCAGCAGCAAACAGGCTAGCGGGAGGGTCAGGATTGAGCAGTTCTTC. It specifies CASSKQASGRVRIEQFF.

The rearrangement joins TRBV30 to TRBJ2-1; 9 bases agree with TRBD2. The germline V gene has CDR1 GTSNPN and CDR2 SVGIG (reference sequence). J lost 0 bases, V lost 0 bases, and 0 bases had no gene match. This CDR3 is 15 amino acids long. The CDR3 DNA is TGTGCCTGGAGTGTACTAGCGGGCTCCTACAATGAGCAGTTCTTC. It yields the protein CAWSVLAGSYNEQFF.

The rearrangement links TRBV3-1 (or the pseudogene TRBV3-2) to TRBJ1-2; D is undetermined. The CDR3 totals 13 residues. The V end lost 3 bases, the J end lost 2 bases, and 7 bases lay between the germline ends. The germline gives CDR1 LGHDT, CDR2 YNNKEL (reference sequence). For the CDR3, the DNA is TGTGCCAGCAGCCACGACGGGAACTATGGCTACACCTTC. It translates to CASSHDGNYGYTF.

This clone was counted between two and nine times. The CDR3 spells CASSLTLEKLFF. The CDR3 DNA is TGTGCCAGCAGTTTAACGCTAGAAAAACTGTTTTTT. The chain links TRBV12-3 or TRBV12-4 to TRBJ1-4, with D uncertain. CDR3 length equals 12 residues. V was pared by 2 bases and J by 8 bases, with 6 bases between.

Concerning this clone: The same CDR3 is also encoded by other DNA sequences in this sample. The chain uses TRBV19 and TRBJ2-7, with D maybe TRBD1 (6 bases). The germline V gene has CDR1 LNHDA and CDR2 SQIVND (reference sequence). The CDR3 spans 15 residues. V lost 6 bases and J 2 bases, leaving 17 bases between the germline ends. CDR3 in amino acids: CASSPRGGTPYEQYF. In DNA, the CDR3 is TGTGCCAGTAGCCCTCGAGGGGGAACGCCCTACGAGCAGTACTTC.